The following is a TCR beta chain sequence with its context. Primers targeting TRAV and TRBV primed first-strand cDNA, covering alpha and beta chains. With a V-primer adapter and a constant-region primer, TCRs were amplified for roughly 21 PCR cycles. TCRdb reprocessed the reads via MiXCR and lists one record per CDR3 protein. The table shows 80,000 to 90,000 distinct CDR3 sequences, with roughly a sixth occurring only once. Documented time point: before trial treatment. The data were taken from a study of low-dose radiotherapy and immunotherapy resistance in tumors. Turning to the study itself: Every two weeks, one day ahead of radiation and immunotherapy, cyclophosphamide 200 mg/m2 was given (intravenously).

The CDR3 totals 19 residues. Trimming stripped 5 bases from V and 0 bases from J, with 20 bases between. Germline V lookup: CDR1 MNHGY, CDR2 SAAAGT. The chain combines TRBV6-8 with TRBJ1-6; D call uncertain. This sequence was found in a male donor with prostate cancer. The material was PBMCs, obtained before treatment. Here the CDR3 reads CASSRPSSGGSSYNSPLHF. CDR3 DNA sequence: TGTGCCAGCAGTCGCCCGTCCTCGGGCGGGAGCTCCTATAATTCACCCCTCCACTTT.